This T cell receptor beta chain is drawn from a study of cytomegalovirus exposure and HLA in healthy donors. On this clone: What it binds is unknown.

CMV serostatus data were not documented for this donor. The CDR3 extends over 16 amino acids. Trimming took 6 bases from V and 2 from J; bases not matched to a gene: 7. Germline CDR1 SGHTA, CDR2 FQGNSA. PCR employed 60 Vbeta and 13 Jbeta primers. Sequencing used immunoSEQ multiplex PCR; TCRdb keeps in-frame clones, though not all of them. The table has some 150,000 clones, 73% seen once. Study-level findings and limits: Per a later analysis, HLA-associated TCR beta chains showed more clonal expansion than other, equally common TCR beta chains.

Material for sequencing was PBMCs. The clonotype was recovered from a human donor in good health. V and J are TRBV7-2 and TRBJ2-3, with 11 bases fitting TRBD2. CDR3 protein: CASSPGTSGDTDTQYF. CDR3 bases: TGTGCCAGCAGTCCAGGGACTAGCGGCGACACAGATACGCAGTATTTT.